The 7 T cell receptor beta chains presented below share a single source sample, sequenced in a study of cytomegalovirus exposure and HLA in healthy donors. Primers for the PCR totalled 60 Vbeta and 13 Jbeta. Method: immunoSEQ multiplex PCR; TCRdb's copy keeps in-frame clones and lacks some. This sample yields under 200,000 clones, of which roughly 90% are seen a single time; about 2% belongs to the top ten. The sample taken for sequencing was PBMCs. The source of these receptors is a woman between 18 and 29 years old in good health and CMV-seronegative.

V gene TRBV6-6 combines with J gene TRBJ2-3; D call uncertain. Trimming removed 2 bases at V and 6 bases at J, with 3 bases between. The germline V gene encodes CDR1 MNHNY and CDR2 SVGAGI (reference sequence). The CDR3 extends over 11 amino acids. CDR3: CASSYADTQYF. CDR3 coding DNA: TGTGCCAGCAGTTACGCGGATACGCAGTATTTT.

The CDR3 protein is CASSFPTARGQGTYEQYF. CDR3 sequence (DNA): TGTGCCAGCAGCTTTCCCACGGCTCGGGGACAGGGGACTTACGAGCAGTACTTC. The chain recombines TRBV7-9 with TRBJ2-7, with 10 bases aligning to TRBD1. V shed 3 bases and J 4 bases; nucleotides not matched to a gene: 15. The CDR3 covers 18 residues. The germline V gene has CDR1 SEHNR and CDR2 FQNEAQ (reference sequence).

The rearrangement uses TRBV7-6 and TRBJ2-3; possibly TRBD1 for D (6 bases). From germline, CDR1 is SGHVS and CDR2 FNYEAQ. The ends were cut back, 5 bases at V and 4 bases at J, with 22 bases in the middle. The CDR3 is 17 residues long. The CDR3: CASSPAPLAQGSDTQYF. As DNA, the CDR3 is TGTGCCAGCAGCCCAGCCCCCCTAGCCCAGGGGTCAGATACGCAGTATTTT.

The chain links TRBV28 to TRBJ2-7; the match to TRBD2 covers 8 bases. Germline lookup yields CDR1 MDHEN and CDR2 SYDVKM. The CDR3 is made up of 13 amino acids. Germline trimming cut 8 bases from V and 6 bases from J; bases unmatched to any gene: 9. As DNA, the CDR3 is TGTGCCAGCTGGACTAGCACGAGCTCCGAGCAGTACTTC. It translates to CASWTSTSSEQYF.

The V call is TRBV4-1, the J call TRBJ2-2, with D perhaps TRBD1 (6 bases). V was cut by 2 bases and J by 1 base, with 8 bases left in between. The CDR3 spans 15 residues. CDR1 is MGHRA, CDR2 YSYEKL, per germline. In nucleotides, the CDR3 is TGCGCCAGCAGCCAAATACAGGGGAACACCGGGGAGCTGTTTTTT. It yields the protein CASSQIQGNTGELFF.

The chain recombines TRBV10-2 with TRBJ2-7; D perhaps matches TRBD2 (6 bases). Germline V CDR1 and CDR2: WSHSY, SAAADI. V was clipped by 2 bases and J by 3 bases, with 14 bases between them. This CDR3 contains 15 residues. CDR3 residues: CASSELAQVSYEQYF. The DNA for the CDR3 is TGCGCCAGCAGTGAGCTAGCGCAGGTGAGCTACGAGCAGTACTTC.

This clone was observed a few times. This chain joins TRBV15 and TRBJ2-5; 8 nucleotides match TRBD2. J was trimmed by 4 bases and V by 2 bases; bases with no gene match: 6. The CDR3 totals 15 residues. CDR1 and CDR2 (germline): LNHNV, YYDKDF (reference sequence). The CDR3: CATSRSGGAGETQYF. CDR3 nucleotide sequence: TGTGCCACCAGCAGATCCGGGGGGGCTGGAGAGACCCAGTACTTC.